This T cell receptor (beta chain) was sequenced during a study of OX40 agonist ivuxolimab in advanced cancers. Study details: Participants could have had prior anti-PD-1, anti-PD-L1 or anti-CTLA-4 therapy, and about 37% had some.

The V end was cut by 5 bases, the J end by 9 bases, with 17 bases between. Germline CDR1 is SGHTA and CDR2 is FQGNSA. CDR3 length: 15 residues. Using immunoSEQ multiplex PCR, the repertoire was profiled, and TCRdb retains in-frame clones only, with some absent. The profile shows about 48,000 clones, under 85% of them singletons. The material was CD4+ or CD8+ T cells sorted from blood, obtained in a trial of the OX40 agonist ivuxolimab. The source is an adult with an advanced solid tumor such as melanoma, head and neck, liver or kidney cancer. The V call is TRBV7-2, the J call TRBJ1-6, with D perhaps TRBD1 (6 bases). The CDR3 DNA sequence: TGTGCCAGCAGCCCACAGGGTTTTGTGAGTTCACCCCTCCACTTT. It specifies CASSPQGFVSSPLHF.